This TCR beta chain was sequenced during a study of shared clonotypes between healthy human individuals. Authors' data handling: Owing to the provision of junction-only sequences devoid of quality scores by immunoSEQ, filtering differed. TCRdb keeps only in-frame clones here, not all; method: immunoSEQ multiplex PCR. The V and J calls and clone size were taken over from that table, and D and trimming were inferred from the DNA. The sample carries roughly 500,000 clones, 75% to 85% recorded once. When samples were unsorted, some 84 million PBMCs were used for genomic DNA. What was sequenced was PBMCs. This TCR came from a woman aged 40-49 years in good health. Some clones in this sample may be carry-over from other donors' samples.

The CDR3 DNA reads TGTGCCAGCAGCATCCCGACAGGACCTGATACGCAGTATTTT. Protein sequence: CASSIPTGPDTQYF. The genes are TRBV7-2 and TRBJ2-3; D is perhaps TRBD1 (6 bases). Per the germline V gene, CDR1 is SGHTA and CDR2 is FQGNSA. V was pared by 5 bases and J by 6 bases, with 15 bases between. The CDR3 spans 14 residues. Based on the CDR3 plus reference TRBV7-2 and TRBJ2-3, the full variable domain is GAGVSQSPSNKVTEKGKDVELRCDPISGHTALYWYRQSLGQGLEFLIYFQGNSAPDKSGLPSDRFSAERTGGSVSTLTIQRTQQEDSAVYLCASSIPTGPDTQYFGPGTRLTVL.